The TCR beta chain under discussion was sequenced for a study of T-cell memory formation after mild COVID-19. A single record per CDR3 protein comes from TCRdb applying MiXCR to the 5' RACE reads. The table records about 560,000 distinct CDR3 sequences, 15% to 20% of them present only once. The sample holds a few counts of this clonotype. Trimming at V came to 0 bases and at J to 1 base, leaving 2 bases not matched to a gene. The CDR3 runs to 17 residues. CDR1 KGHSH and CDR2 LQKENI come from the germline V gene. This clonotype was obtained from an adult woman who had mild COVID-19 (a few samples of this study predate the infection). Cell type and time point are not known. The rearrangement uses TRBV18 and TRBJ2-1, with 11 nucleotides matching TRBD2. The sequenced material came from PBMCs or a T cell subset sorted from them (not recorded which). CDR3 protein: CASSPPTSGTSYNEQFF. CDR3 in DNA: TGTGCCAGCTCACCACCGACTAGCGGGACTTCCTACAATGAGCAGTTCTTC.